The rows below give T cell receptor beta chains drawn from one sample of a study of follicular helper T cells after annual influenza vaccination. Only in-frame clones appear in the TCRdb table, and some are missing; sequencing was by immunoSEQ multiplex PCR. The sample yields 9,300 or so clones, approximately 78% seen once. Sequences were derived from CXCR5+ CD38- circulating T follicular helper cells from blood, sampled 7 days after influenza vaccination. Receptors were obtained from an adult who received the influenza vaccine. Both conserved end residues are part of each CDR3. The D gene is left open where the match is weak. Expanded clones get a size class; other rows say once, few or many, or leave the size out.

clone size,D gene,V gene,J gene,CDR3 protein,CDR3 DNA
.,TRBD1,TRBV28,TRBJ1-4,CASSSSTGVGREKLFF,TGTGCCAGCAGTTCTTCAACAGGGGTTGGGCGTGAAAAACTGTTTTTT
.,TRBD2,TRBV5-5,TRBJ2-5,CASSLEGASGQETQYF,TGTGCCAGCAGCTTGGAAGGGGCTAGCGGTCAAGAGACCCAGTACTTC
.,TRBD2,TRBV30,TRBJ2-1,CAWSVRAGGNNEQFF,TGTGCCTGGAGTGTCAGGGCGGGAGGGAACAATGAGCAGTTCTTC
.,.,TRBV7-2,TRBJ1-5,CASSLEGPGDSNQPQHF,TGTGCCAGCAGCTTAGAAGGGCCAGGGGATAGCAATCAGCCCCAGCATTTT
.,.,TRBV7-9,TRBJ1-4,CASSNASPNEKLFF,TGTGCCAGCAGCAACGCCTCGCCTAATGAAAAACTGTTTTTT
.,.,TRBV5-6,TRBJ2-1,CASSLSISSYNEQFF,TGTGCCAGCAGCTTGTCTATTAGCTCCTACAATGAGCAGTTCTTC
medium-sized,TRBD1,TRBV28,TRBJ1-5,CASSRTGTGHQPQHF,TGTGCCAGCAGTCGCACCGGGACAGGCCATCAGCCCCAGCATTTT
.,.,TRBV27,TRBJ1-2,CASSAQPPYGYTF,TGTGCCAGCAGTGCCCAGCCTCCTTATGGCTACACCTTC
.,.,TRBV6-1,TRBJ1-4,CASSYGSVGEKLFF,TGTGCCAGCAGCTACGGCAGCGTAGGAGAAAAACTGTTTTTT
.,.,TRBV9,TRBJ2-7,CASSQGSHTEQYF,TGTGCCAGCAGCCAGGGGTCCCATACCGAGCAGTACTTC
.,.,TRBV7-2,TRBJ1-1,CASSLNRVTEAFF,TGTGCCAGCAGCTTAAACAGGGTCACTGAAGCTTTCTTT